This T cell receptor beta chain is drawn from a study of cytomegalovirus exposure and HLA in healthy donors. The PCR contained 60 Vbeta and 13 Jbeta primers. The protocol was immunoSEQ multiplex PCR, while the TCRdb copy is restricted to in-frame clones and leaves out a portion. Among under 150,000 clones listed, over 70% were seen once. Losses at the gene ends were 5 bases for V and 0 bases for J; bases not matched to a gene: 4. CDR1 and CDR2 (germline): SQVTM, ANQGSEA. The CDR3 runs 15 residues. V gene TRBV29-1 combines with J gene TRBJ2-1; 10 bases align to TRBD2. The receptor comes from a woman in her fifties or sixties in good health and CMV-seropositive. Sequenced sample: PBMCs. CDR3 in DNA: TGCAGCGTTTTAGAGCGGGGGGGCTCCTACAATGAGCAGTTCTTC. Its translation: CSVLERGGSYNEQFF.